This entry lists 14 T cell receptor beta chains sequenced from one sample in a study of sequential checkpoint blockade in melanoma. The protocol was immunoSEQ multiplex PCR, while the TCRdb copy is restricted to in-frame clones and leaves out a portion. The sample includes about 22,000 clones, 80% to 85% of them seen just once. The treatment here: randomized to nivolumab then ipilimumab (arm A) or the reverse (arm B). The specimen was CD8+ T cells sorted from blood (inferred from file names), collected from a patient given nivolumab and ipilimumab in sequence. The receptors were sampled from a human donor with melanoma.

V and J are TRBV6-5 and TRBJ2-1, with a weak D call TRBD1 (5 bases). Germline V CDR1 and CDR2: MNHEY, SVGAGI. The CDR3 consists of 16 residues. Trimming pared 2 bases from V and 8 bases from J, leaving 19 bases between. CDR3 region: CASSYIYAGLGDEQFF. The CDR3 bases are TGTGCCAGCAGTTACATTTACGCAGGGCTGGGCGATGAGCAGTTCTTC.

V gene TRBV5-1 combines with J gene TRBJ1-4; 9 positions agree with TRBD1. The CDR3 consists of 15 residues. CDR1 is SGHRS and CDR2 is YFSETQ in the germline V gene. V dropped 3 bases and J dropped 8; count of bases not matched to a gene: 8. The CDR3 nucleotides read TGCGCCAGCAGCTCGATGGGACAGGGAGGAGAAAAACTGTTTTTT. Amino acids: CASSSMGQGGEKLFF.

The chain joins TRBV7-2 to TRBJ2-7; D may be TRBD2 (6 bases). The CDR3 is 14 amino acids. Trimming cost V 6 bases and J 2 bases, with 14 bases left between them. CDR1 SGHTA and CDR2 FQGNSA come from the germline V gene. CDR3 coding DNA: TGTGCCAGCAGAGTCCTGGCGGGACCCTACGAGCAGTACTTC. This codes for CASRVLAGPYEQYF.

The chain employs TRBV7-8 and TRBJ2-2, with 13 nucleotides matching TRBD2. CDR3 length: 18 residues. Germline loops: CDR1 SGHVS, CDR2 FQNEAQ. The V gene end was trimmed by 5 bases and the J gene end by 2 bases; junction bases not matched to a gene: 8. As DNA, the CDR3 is TGTGCCAGCAGCACCAGACTAGCGGGGGGTCTAAACACCGGGGAGCTGTTTTTT. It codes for CASSTRLAGGLNTGELFF.

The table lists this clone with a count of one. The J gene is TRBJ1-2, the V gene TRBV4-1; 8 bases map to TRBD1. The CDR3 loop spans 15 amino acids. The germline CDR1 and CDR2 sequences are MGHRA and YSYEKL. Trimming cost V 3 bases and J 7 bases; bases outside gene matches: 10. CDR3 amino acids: CASSHGTGLAAGYTF. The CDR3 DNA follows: TGCGCCAGCAGCCACGGGACAGGCCTAGCGGCTGGCTACACCTTC.

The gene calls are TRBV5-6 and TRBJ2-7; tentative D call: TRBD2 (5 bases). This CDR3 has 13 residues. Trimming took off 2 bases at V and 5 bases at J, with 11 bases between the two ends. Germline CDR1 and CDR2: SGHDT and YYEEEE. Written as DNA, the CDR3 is TGTGCCAGCAGCTTCTCCGGGGAGAACGAGCAGTACTTC. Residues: CASSFSGENEQYF. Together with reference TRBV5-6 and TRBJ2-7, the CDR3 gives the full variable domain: DAGVTQSPTHLIKTRGQQVTLRCSPKSGHDTVSWYQQALGQGPQFIFQYYEEEERQRGNFPDRFSGHQFPNYSSELNVNALLLGDSALYLCASSFSGENEQYFGPGTRLTVT.

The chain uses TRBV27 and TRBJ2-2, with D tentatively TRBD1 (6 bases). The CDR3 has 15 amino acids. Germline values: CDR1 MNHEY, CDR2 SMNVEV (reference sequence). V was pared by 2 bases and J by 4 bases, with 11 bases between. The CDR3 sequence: CASSLLGQLTGELFF. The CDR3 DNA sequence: TGTGCCAGCAGTTTACTCGGACAGCTCACCGGGGAGCTGTTTTTT.

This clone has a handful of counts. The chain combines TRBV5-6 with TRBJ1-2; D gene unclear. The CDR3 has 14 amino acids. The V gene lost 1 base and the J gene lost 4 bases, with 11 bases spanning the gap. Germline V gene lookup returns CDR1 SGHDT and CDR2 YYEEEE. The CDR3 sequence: CASSLWQAVYGYTF. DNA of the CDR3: TGTGCCAGCAGCTTGTGGCAGGCTGTCTATGGCTACACCTTC.

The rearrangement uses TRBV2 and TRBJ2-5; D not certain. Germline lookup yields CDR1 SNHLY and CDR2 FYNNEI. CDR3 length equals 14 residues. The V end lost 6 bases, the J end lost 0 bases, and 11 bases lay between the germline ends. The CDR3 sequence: CASRRRQNQETQYF. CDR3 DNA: TGTGCCAGCAGGAGGCGGCAGAACCAAGAGACCCAGTACTTC.

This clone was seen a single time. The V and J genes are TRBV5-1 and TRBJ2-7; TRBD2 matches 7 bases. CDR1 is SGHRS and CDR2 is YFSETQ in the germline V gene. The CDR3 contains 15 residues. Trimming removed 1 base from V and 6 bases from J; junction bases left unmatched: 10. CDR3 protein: CASSLYQRGSFEQYF. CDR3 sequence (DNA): TGCGCCAGCAGCTTGTACCAGCGGGGTTCGTTCGAGCAGTACTTC.

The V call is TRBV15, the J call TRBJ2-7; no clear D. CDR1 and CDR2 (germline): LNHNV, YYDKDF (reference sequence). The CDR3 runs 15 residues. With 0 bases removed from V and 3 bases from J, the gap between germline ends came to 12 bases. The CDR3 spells CATSRDLSSYYEQYF. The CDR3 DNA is TGTGCCACCAGCAGAGATCTAAGTTCCTACTACGAGCAGTACTTC.

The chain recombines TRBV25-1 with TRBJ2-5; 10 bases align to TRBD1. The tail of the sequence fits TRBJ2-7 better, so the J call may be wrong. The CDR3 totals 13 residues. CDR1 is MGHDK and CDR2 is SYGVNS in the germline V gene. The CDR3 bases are TGTGCCAGCAGAGGACAGGGGGTCTACGAGCAGTACTTC. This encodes CASRGQGVYEQYF.

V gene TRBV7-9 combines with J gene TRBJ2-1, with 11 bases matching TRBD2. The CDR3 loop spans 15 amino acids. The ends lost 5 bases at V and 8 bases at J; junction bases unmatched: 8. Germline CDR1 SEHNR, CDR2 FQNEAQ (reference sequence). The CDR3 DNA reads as TGTGCCAGCAGCGCAACTAGCGGGGGTTTCGATGAGCAGTTCTTC. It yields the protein CASSATSGGFDEQFF.

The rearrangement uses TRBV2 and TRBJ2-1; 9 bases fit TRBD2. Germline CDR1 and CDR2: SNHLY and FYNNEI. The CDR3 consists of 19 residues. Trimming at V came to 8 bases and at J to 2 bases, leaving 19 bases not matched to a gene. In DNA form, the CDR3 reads TGTGCCAGCGATCGGGGGAGCGGTTTGGGCGGGGGGGCCTACAATGAGCAGTTCTTC. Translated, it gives CASDRGSGLGGGAYNEQFF.